This paragraph reports one TCR beta chain. This clonotype came up many times. Its antigen target is currently unknown. Nothing much larger sits one base from this clone, and base qualities are not available. Moderately to severely active disease, a Clinical Activity Score of at least 3, a NOSPECS grade of at least 4, and a duration under 3 months were present in ophthalmopathy patients. Any patient with an uncontrolled infection, another autoimmune disease, pregnancy or lactation was excluded. Diagnoses were established on the basis of clinical symptoms, serum thyroxine and TRAb, thyroid ultrasound, and orbital computed tomography. PBMCs were separated from about 10 ml of fresh peripheral blood using Ficoll-Paque density gradient centrifugation. Total RNA was extracted using Trizol reagent, and RNA quality was assessed on an Agilent 2100 Bioanalyzer. The TCR beta CDR3 regions were amplified from the RNA transcripts. A first-round RT-PCR of the TCR CDR3 used the HTBI primer set with the Qiagen OneStep RT-PCR kit. The libraries were constructed in a second round of multiplex PCR and then size-selected and purified. Libraries were sequenced paired-end with 100 bp reads on an Illumina HiSeq2000. As for how the authors treated the data: SOAPnuke was used to process the raw data, with reads discarded if the reads contained adapters or uncalled bases, had a mean Phred below 15, or lacked an exact constant-primer or identifier match. COPE v1.2.5 was used to merge the high-quality paired reads, and each unique nucleotide sequence was defined as a clonotype. Clonotypes were aligned to IMGT TRBV, TRBD and TRBJ reference segments using MiTCR v1.1. Only V-J combinations with frequency above 0.0001, covering 99.2% of repertoires, were analysed. The TCS score was defined as the ratio of F50 (clonal expansion) to E x V (chaos), calculated using BLOSUM62-based TCRdist between CDR3 peptides within each V-J. Welch's t-statistics and random forest reduced several hundred V-J features to roughly 13, which were used in a naive Bayes classifier (R e1071). TCRdb ran its own pipeline on the public reads, namely fastp trimming at Q25 and MiXCR clone calling, and kept in-frame beta chains. Duplicate CDR3 protein sequences are folded into a single record with the most common DNA and genes. The V and J calls shown here were made by TCRdb, not taken from the authors' results. This sample gives more than 450,000 distinct CDR3 sequences in total; 15% to 20% of them show up just once. Over 45% of the sample is taken by the ten largest.

This sample was included in a study of T cells in Graves' hyperthyroidism and ophthalmopathy (dated by TCRdb to 2018 to 2020). Some background on the complete study: Peripheral blood samples were taken at initial diagnosis, before any treatment was given. TCR V-J signatures able to tell the groups apart were searched for in a discovery cohort of 100 patients, of whom around 43 had Graves' ophthalmopathy and more than 55 had stable Graves' hyperthyroidism. Prospective prediction of ophthalmopathy was tested in an independent validation cohort consisting of some 18 hyperthyroidism patients and some 17 patients who later progressed to ophthalmopathy. The roughly 100 discovery patients were randomly divided into training and test sets at a 7:3 ratio. In more than 5 Graves' hyperthyroidism patients, the study also compared T-cell repertoires from thyroid tissue with T-cell repertoires from blood. After blood sampling, hyperthyroidism patients were treated with methimazole at a starting dose of 30 mg daily, and ophthalmopathy patients were treated with high-dose intravenous methylprednisolone. TCR Vbeta CDR3 sequencing of approximately 140 peripheral blood samples (under 45 ophthalmopathy, some 75 hyperthyroidism and approximately 17 progressor patients) is reported in the paper.

Results the study describes overall, beyond this receptor: Most expanded thyroid clonotypes (frequency above 0.001) were also detected in blood, suggesting blood repertoires may reflect thyroid immune responses. In cross-validation, a model built on a 13 V-J signature told ophthalmopathy apart from stable hyperthyroidism with 87.88% sensitivity and 81% to 82% specificity, and in testing the same model reached 80%/75%. Sample size was not statistically predetermined, and investigators were not blinded to group allocation. In validation, progression to ophthalmopathy was predicted by the model with nearly 71% sensitivity and just over 72% specificity, a median of about 6 months before onset.

The sequence was obtained from a man between 35 and 55 years old with Graves' ophthalmopathy. Specimen: blood.

CDR3 reads: CSAERTRKGTDTQYF. In nucleotides, the sequence is TGCAGTGCTGAGCGGACTAGAAAAGGCACAGATACGCAGTATTTT. This sequence uses TRBV20-1 and TRBJ2-3; 7 junctional bases match TRBD2. CDR1 and CDR2, per the germline V gene (reference sequence), are DFQATT and SNEGSKA. The cysteine opens and the phenylalanine closes a CDR3 of 15 amino acids. Only CDR3 DNA is held: 45 bases, read in frame from base 1. Here V drops 5 bases and J drops 1 base, and the junction holds 9 bases not matched to any gene.